This T cell receptor (beta chain) was obtained from a study of chemoradiotherapy in HPV16-positive cancers. Study-level results: HPV-specific T cells were functionally defined from only two HPV16-positive patients.

In its sample, this clone was seen a few times. What it recognizes is unknown. V was trimmed by 4 bases and J by 4 bases, leaving 8 bases between them. The germline V gene has CDR1 SQVTM and CDR2 ANQGSEA. The CDR3 spans 12 residues. Produced via immunoSEQ multiplex PCR; TCRdb's table is partial and in-frame only. The repertoire includes roughly 2,000 clones, approximately 90% of them detected once, and around 3% sits in the top ten. The material sequenced was tumor tissue, taken from a patient who underwent chemoradiotherapy. The clonotype originates from a human donor with HPV-associated anogenital cancer. This chain uses TRBV29-1 with TRBJ1-3; TRBD1 might be the D (6 bases). In DNA form, the CDR3 reads TGCAGCGTTGGCCAGGGGGGAAACACCATATATTTT. Protein product: CSVGQGGNTIYF. The full variable domain, in which reference TRBV29-1 and TRBJ1-3 provide the parts outside the CDR3, is SAVISQKPSRDICQRGTSLTIQCQVDSQVTMMFWYRQQPGQSLTLIATANQGSEATYESGFVIDKFPISRPNLTFSTLTVSNMSPEDSSIYLCSVGQGGNTIYFGEGSWLTVV.